Listed below are T cell receptor beta chains from one sample, sequenced in a study of post-analysis software for immune sequencing data. TCRdb reanalysed the PCR reads using MiXCR and keeps one entry per CDR3 protein. The top ten hold 9.5% to 13% of the sample, which has fewer than 600,000 distinct CDR3 sequences, roughly 45% seen once. Sequences were obtained from blood. These receptor sequences come from a girl aged 10 to 17 with multiple sclerosis. The CDR3 runs from the conserved cysteine through the conserved F or W. A D gene is named only where the DNA matches it firmly. A row's size may be missing; if present it is once, few, many or a size class.

CASSRQDQETQYF | TGCGCCAGCTCCCGACAAGACCAAGAGACCCAGTACTTC | . | TRBJ2-5 | . | TRBV5-1
CSARATDQETQYF | TGCAGTGCTAGAGCGACTGACCAAGAGACCCAGTACTTC | . | TRBJ2-5 | . | TRBV20-1
CASSSAGDLGNQPQHF | TGTGCCAGCAGCTCGGCGGGGGACTTGGGCAATCAGCCCCAGCATTTT | . | TRBJ1-5 | . | TRBV5-5
CASSQDLSGVSSYNEQFF | TGTGCCAGCAGCCAAGATCTCAGCGGGGTGAGCTCCTACAATGAGCAGTTCTTC | . | TRBJ2-1 | TRBD2 | TRBV3-1
CSAGRGGHQPQHF | TGCAGTGCTGGTCGTGGAGGGCATCAGCCCCAGCATTTT | . | TRBJ1-5 | . | TRBV20-1
CASSYDGPGQPQHF | TGTGCCAGCAGTTACGACGGGCCTGGACAGCCCCAGCATTTT | few | TRBJ1-5 | . | TRBV6-6
CSARDRALLVPTYEQYF | TGCAGTGCTAGAGATAGGGCCCTATTAGTTCCCACCTACGAGCAGTACTTC | once | TRBJ2-7 | . | TRBV20-1
CASSLEPSGTTDTQYF | TGTGCCAGCAGTTTAGAGCCTAGCGGAACCACAGATACGCAGTATTTT | few | TRBJ2-3 | TRBD2 | TRBV12-3/TRBV12-4
CASILTSGAYNEQFF | TGTGCCAGCATCCTAACTAGCGGAGCCTACAATGAGCAGTTCTTC | . | TRBJ2-1 | TRBD2 | TRBV12-3/TRBV12-4
CASSETGGSGANALTF | TGTGCCAGTAGTGAGACAGGGGGCTCTGGGGCCAACGCCCTGACTTTC | . | TRBJ2-6 | TRBD1 | TRBV19
CATSGQETQYF | TGTGCCACCAGCGGGCAAGAGACCCAGTACTTC | few | TRBJ2-5 | . | TRBV15
CSARESGRANNEQFF | TGCAGTGCTAGAGAGAGCGGGAGGGCCAACAATGAGCAGTTCTTC | . | TRBJ2-1 | TRBD2 | TRBV20-1
CASSQEGQTGGYYEQYF | TGCGCCAGCAGCCAAGAGGGTCAGACAGGGGGCTACTACGAGCAGTACTTC | . | TRBJ2-7 | TRBD1 | TRBV4-1
CSVGDETQYF | TGCAGTGTGGGCGACGAGACCCAGTACTTC | . | TRBJ2-5 | . | TRBV20-1